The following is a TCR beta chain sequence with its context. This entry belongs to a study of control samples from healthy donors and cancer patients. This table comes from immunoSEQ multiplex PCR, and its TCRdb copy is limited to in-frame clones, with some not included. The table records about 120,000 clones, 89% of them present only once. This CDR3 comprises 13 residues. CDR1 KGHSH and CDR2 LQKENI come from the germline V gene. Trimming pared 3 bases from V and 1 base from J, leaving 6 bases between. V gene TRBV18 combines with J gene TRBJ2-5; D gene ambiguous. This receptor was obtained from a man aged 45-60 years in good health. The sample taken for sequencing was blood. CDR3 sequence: CASSPLGQETQYF. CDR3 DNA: TGTGCCAGCTCACCCCTTGGCCAAGAGACCCAGTACTTC.